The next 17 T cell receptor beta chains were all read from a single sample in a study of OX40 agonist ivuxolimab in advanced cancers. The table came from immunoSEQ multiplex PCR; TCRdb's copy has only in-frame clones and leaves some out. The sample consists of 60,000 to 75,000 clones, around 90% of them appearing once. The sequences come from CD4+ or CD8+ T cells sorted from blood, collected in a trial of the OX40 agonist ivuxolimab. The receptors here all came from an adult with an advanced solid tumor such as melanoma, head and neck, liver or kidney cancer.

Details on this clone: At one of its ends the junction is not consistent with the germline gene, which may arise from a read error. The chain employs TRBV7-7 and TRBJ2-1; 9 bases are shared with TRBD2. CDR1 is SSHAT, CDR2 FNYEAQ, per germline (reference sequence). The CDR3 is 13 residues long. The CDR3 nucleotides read TGTGCTAGCAGCTGGACTAGCGACAATGAGCAGTTCTTC. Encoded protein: CASSWTSDNEQFF.

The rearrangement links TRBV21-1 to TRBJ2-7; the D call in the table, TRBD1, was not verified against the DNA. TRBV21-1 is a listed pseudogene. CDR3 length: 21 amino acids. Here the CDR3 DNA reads TGTGCCAGCAGCAAAGGGGCTGGGGGGACAGTCCCATCCCTTCTCACCTACGAGCAGTACTTC. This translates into CASSKGAGGTVPSLLTYEQYF.

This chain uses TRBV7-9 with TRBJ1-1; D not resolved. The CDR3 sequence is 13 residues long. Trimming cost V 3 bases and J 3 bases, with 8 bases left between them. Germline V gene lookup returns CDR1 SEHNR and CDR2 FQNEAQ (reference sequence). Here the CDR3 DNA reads TGTGCCAGCAGCTTCAGTGGGGACACTGAAGCTTTCTTT. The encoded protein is CASSFSGDTEAFF.

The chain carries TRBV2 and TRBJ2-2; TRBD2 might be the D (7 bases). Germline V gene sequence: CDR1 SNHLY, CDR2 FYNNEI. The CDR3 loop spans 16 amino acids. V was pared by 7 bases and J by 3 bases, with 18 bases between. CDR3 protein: CASIPGGRGHTGELFF. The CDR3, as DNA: TGTGCCAGCATCCCGGGGGGCCGGGGACACACCGGGGAGCTGTTTTTT.

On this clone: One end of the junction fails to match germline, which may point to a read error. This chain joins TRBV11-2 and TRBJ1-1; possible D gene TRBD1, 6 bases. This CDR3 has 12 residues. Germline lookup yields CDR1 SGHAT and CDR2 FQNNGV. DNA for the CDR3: TGTGCCAGCAGCTTAGATCCCAGGACAGCCTCATTT. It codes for CASSLDPRTASF.

This chain's CDR3 is CASSHSSGEGETQYF. As DNA, the CDR3 is TGTGCCAGCAGCCATTCTAGCGGGGAAGGGGAGACCCAGTACTTC. The gene calls are TRBV5-5 and TRBJ2-5; 9 bases fit TRBD2. From germline, CDR1 is SGHKS and CDR2 YYEKEE (reference sequence). Trimming took 4 bases from V and 5 from J; bases not matched to a gene: 9. The CDR3 loop spans 15 amino acids.

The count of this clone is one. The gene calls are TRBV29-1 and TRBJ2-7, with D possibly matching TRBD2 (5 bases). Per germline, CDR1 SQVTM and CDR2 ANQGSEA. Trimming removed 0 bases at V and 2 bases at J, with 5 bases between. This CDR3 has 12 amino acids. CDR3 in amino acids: CSVEDGTYEQYF. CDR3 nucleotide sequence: TGCAGCGTTGAAGACGGGACCTACGAGCAGTACTTC.

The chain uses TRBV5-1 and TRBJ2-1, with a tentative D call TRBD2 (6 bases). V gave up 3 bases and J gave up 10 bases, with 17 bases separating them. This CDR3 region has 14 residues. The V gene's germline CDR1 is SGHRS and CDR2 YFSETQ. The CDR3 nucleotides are TGCGCCAGCAGCTGGGGTACGGGCGGGACGGAGCAGTTCTTC. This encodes CASSWGTGGTEQFF.

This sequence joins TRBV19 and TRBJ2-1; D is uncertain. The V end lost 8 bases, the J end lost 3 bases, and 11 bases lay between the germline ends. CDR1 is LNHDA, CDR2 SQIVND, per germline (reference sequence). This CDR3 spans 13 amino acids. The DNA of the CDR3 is TGTGCCAGTGCGTGGTCGGACTACAATGAGCAGTTCTTC. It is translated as CASAWSDYNEQFF.

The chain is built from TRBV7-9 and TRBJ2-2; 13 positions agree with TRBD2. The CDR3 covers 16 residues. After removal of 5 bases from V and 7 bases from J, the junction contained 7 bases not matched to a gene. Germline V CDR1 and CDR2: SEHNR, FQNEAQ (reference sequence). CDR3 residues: CASSNGLAGVVGELFF. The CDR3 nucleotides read TGTGCCAGCAGCAATGGACTAGCGGGAGTTGTCGGGGAGCTGTTTTTT. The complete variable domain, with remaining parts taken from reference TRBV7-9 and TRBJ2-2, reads DTGVSQNPRHKITKRGQNVTFRCDPISEHNRLYWYRQTLGQGPEFLTYFQNEAQLEKSRLLSDRFSAERPKGSFSTLEIQRTEQGDSAMYLCASSNGLAGVVGELFFGEGSRLTVL.

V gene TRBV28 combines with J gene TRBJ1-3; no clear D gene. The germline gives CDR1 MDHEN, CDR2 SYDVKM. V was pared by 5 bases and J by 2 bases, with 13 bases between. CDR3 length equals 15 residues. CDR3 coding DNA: TGTGCCAGCAGTCCCCTCAGCGAAACTGGAAACACCATATATTTT. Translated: CASSPLSETGNTIYF.

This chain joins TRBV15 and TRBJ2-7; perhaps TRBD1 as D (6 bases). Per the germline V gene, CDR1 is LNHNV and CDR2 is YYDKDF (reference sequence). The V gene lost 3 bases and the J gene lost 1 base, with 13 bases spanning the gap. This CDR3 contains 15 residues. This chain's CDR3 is CATSRPTGPSYEQYF. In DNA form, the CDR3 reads TGTGCCACCAGCAGGCCGACAGGACCATCCTACGAGCAGTACTTC. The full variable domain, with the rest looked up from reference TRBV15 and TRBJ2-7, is DAMVIQNPRYQVTQFGKPVTLSCSQTLNHNVMYWYQQKSSQAPKLLFHYYDKDFNNEADTPDNFQSRRPNTSFCFLDIRSPGLGDTAMYLCATSRPTGPSYEQYFGPGTRLTVT.

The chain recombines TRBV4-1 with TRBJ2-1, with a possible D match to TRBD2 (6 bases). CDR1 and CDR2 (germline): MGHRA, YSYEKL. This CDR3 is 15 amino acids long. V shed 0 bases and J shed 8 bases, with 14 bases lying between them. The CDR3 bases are TGCGCCAGCAGCCAAGAGACTAGGGGCGGCCATGAGCAGTTCTTC. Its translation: CASSQETRGGHEQFF.

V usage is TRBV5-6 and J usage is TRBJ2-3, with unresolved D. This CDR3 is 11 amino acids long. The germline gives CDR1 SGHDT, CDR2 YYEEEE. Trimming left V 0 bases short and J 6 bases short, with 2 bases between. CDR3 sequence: CASSLADTQYF. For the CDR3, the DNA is TGTGCCAGCAGCTTGGCGGATACGCAGTATTTT.

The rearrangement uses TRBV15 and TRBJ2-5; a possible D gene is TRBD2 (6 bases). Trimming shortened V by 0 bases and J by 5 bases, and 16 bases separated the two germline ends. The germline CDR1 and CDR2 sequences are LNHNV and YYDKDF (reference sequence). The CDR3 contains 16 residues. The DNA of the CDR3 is TGTGCCACCAGCAGAGATGAGGACCGGGACTGGGAGACCCAGTACTTC. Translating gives CATSRDEDRDWETQYF.

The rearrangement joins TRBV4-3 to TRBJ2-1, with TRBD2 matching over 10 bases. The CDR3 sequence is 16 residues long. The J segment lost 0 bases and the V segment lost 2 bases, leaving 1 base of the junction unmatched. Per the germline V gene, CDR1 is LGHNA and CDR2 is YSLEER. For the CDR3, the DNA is TGCGCCAGCAGCCAACCTAGCGGGAGCTCCTACAATGAGCAGTTCTTC. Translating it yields CASSQPSGSSYNEQFF.

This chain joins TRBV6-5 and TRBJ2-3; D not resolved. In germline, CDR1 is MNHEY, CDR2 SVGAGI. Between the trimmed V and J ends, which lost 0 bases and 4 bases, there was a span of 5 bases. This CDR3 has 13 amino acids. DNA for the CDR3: TGTGCCAGCAGTTACTCAAGCCCAGATACGCAGTATTTT. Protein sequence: CASSYSSPDTQYF.